The TCR beta chain under discussion was sequenced for a study of blood T cell repertoires in COVID-19. Looking at the study overall: Donors in the United States, Italy and Spain gave samples during acute or convalescent COVID-19. Sources were T cells, B-cell-depleted T cells, or PBMCs; the material itself was cDNA or gDNA.

In the source study's methods: Amplification from reference gene primers served as the basis for estimated nucleated cell counts. TCRdb's table, derived via immunoSEQ multiplex PCR, lists solely in-frame clones and lacks some. V and J calls and clone size are as listed in that table; D and trimming were resolved from the DNA. The sample records roughly 100,000 clones, over 80% being singletons. Sample: peripheral blood. This clonotype originated in a woman aged 45-65 years in a cohort sampled during active COVID-19.

DNA of the CDR3: TGTGCCAGCAGTAACCCTATGAGGCAGGGCTACGAGCAGTACTTC. Its translation is CASSNPMRQGYEQYF. The chain has TRBV6-5 and TRBJ2-7; tentatively, D is TRBD1 (5 bases). Germline values: CDR1 MNHEY, CDR2 SVGAGI. CDR3 length: 15 amino acids. V was cut by 5 bases and J by 3 bases, with 17 bases left in between.